Listed below are T cell receptor beta chains from one sample, sequenced in a study of post-analysis software for immune sequencing data. In TCRdb, the PCR reads were re-called with MiXCR into one record per CDR3 protein. Here the sample spans 820,000 or so distinct CDR3 sequences, roughly 50% being singletons. The sequencing sample was made of blood. Every receptor here comes from a girl between 5 and 17 years old with multiple sclerosis. CDR3s include the opening cysteine and the closing phenylalanine or tryptophan. The D gene is left open where the match is weak. A clone size is listed for some rows: how often the clone was seen (once, few, many), or a class if it is expanded.

TRBV20-1	-	-	TRBJ2-1	TGCAGTGCTAGAGAAGGAGCGACCTACAATAAGCAGTTCTTC	CSAREGATYNKQFF
TRBV5-1	TRBD2	-	TRBJ2-7	TGCGCCAGCAGACGGACTAGCGGGTGGACCTACGAGCAGTACTTC	CASRRTSGWTYEQYF
TRBV12-3/TRBV12-4	-	few	TRBJ1-2	TGTGCCAGCGCCCAAGGGGTGGTCTCTGGCTACACCTTC	CASAQGVVSGYTF
TRBV28	-	-	TRBJ2-3	TGTGCCAGCAGTTTTTATATTGGGGAGTCAGATACGCAGTATTTT	CASSFYIGESDTQYF
TRBV9	TRBD1	-	TRBJ1-1	TGTGCCAGCAGCGTAGCGGACAGGCCTGAAGCTTTCTTT	CASSVADRPEAFF
TRBV20-1	-	-	TRBJ1-2	TGCAGTGCATCGAGAGATGGCTATGGCTACACCTTC	CSASRDGYGYTF
TRBV20-1	TRBD1	-	TRBJ1-2	TGCAGTGCTCAAGACAGGGCTTATGGCTACACCTTC	CSAQDRAYGYTF
TRBV20-1	TRBD2	-	TRBJ2-7	TGCAGTGCCCCGAGGGAAGCGGGAGGGACCTACGAGCAGTACTTC	CSAPREAGGTYEQYF
TRBV6-6	TRBD2	few	TRBJ2-7	TGTGCCAGCCGGAGGGAGGGCTCCTACGAGCAGTACTTC	CASRREGSYEQYF
TRBV12-3/TRBV12-4	-	once	TRBJ2-7	TGTGCCAGCAACACAGGGCCTGGCGAGCAGTACTTC	CASNTGPGEQYF
TRBV20-1	-	-	TRBJ2-3	TGCAGTGCTAGGTCCCCTGGGATATCTAGCACAGATACGCAGTATTTT	CSARSPGISSTDTQYF
TRBV5-1	TRBD1	-	TRBJ2-7	TGCGCCAGCAGGGGCACAGGGGATATAAGCGAGCAGTACTTC	CASRGTGDISEQYF
TRBV6-6	-	-	TRBJ1-1	TGTGCCAGCCGGGACCGCCTTACTGAAGCTTTCTTT	CASRDRLTEAFF
TRBV7-3	-	-	TRBJ2-7	TGTGCCAGCAGCGTACAGGCGCTGGGGACCTACGAGCAGTACTTC	CASSVQALGTYEQYF
TRBV6-5	-	-	TRBJ1-5	TGTGCCAGCAGTTACGACCCGAGGGAGCCCCAGCATTTT	CASSYDPREPQHF
TRBV9	TRBD2	-	TRBJ2-5	TGTGCCAGCAGCGTAGAGGGTAGCGGGGGACAGGAGACCCAGTACTTC	CASSVEGSGGQETQYF
TRBV20-1	TRBD1	once	TRBJ2-4	TGCAGTGCTAGAGAATGGACAGGGAGAGCCAAAAACATTCAGTACTTC	CSAREWTGRAKNIQYF
TRBV29-1	-	-	TRBJ1-2	TGCAGCGTTGGGGCAGTAGATGGCTACACCTTC	CSVGAVDGYTF
TRBV20-1	-	-	TRBJ1-2	TGCAGTGCTAGAGGGTTGCCCACCTTC	CSARGLPTF
TRBV5-1	TRBD1	-	TRBJ1-2	TGCGCCAGCAGCCAACCGGGACAGGGGTACTATGGCTACACCTTC	CASSQPGQGYYGYTF
TRBV2	-	-	TRBJ1-5	TGTGCCAGCTACAGGGACAATCAGCCCCAGCATTTT	CASYRDNQPQHF
TRBV20-1	-	-	TRBJ2-7	TGCAGTGCCAAAAAGAGACTACTGAACTACGAGCAGTACTTC	CSAKKRLLNYEQYF
TRBV5-1	TRBD1	few	TRBJ2-7	TGCGCCAGCAGCAGGACAGGCCCTGTGGATTACGAGCAGTACTTC	CASSRTGPVDYEQYF
TRBV5-1	-	-	TRBJ1-1	TGCGCCAGCAGCTTGGATTGGGGAGGCACTGAAGCTTTCTTT	CASSLDWGGTEAFF
TRBV3-1	TRBD2	-	TRBJ2-2	TGTGCCAGCAGCCTTGGGAGGGCGTACGGGGAGCTGTTTTTT	CASSLGRAYGELFF
TRBV5-1	TRBD2	-	TRBJ2-7	TGCGCCAGCAGCGGAGGACTAGCGGGAGGAGGCAATGAGCAGTACTTC	CASSGGLAGGGNEQYF
TRBV7-9	TRBD1	-	TRBJ2-1	TGTGCCAGCAGCTTAACCCGAGAAGGGCAGGGGGCTCACAATGAGCAGTTCTTC	CASSLTREGQGAHNEQFF
TRBV29-1	-	-	TRBJ1-5	TGCAGCGTTGAATCAACACAGCACAATCAGCCCCAGCATTTT	CSVESTQHNQPQHF
TRBV25-1	-	-	TRBJ1-2	TGTGCCAGCAGTCACTCTGCACCCGTTGGCTATGGCTACACCTTC	CASSHSAPVGYGYTF
TRBV20-1	-	few	TRBJ2-3	TGCAGTGCTAGACGGGAGATATCAGATACGCAGTATTTT	CSARREISDTQYF
TRBV27	-	-	TRBJ2-7	TGTGCCAGCAGTTCAATGGCGGGCTACGAGCAGTACTTC	CASSSMAGYEQYF
TRBV12-3/TRBV12-4	-	-	TRBJ1-1	TGTGCCAGCAGACAGGCAGGGGCTTATACTGAAGCTTTCTTT	CASRQAGAYTEAFF
TRBV29-1	TRBD1	-	TRBJ2-1	TGCAGCGTTGAACGTGGGACAGGGGGCAATGAGCAGTTCTTC	CSVERGTGGNEQFF
TRBV6-6	-	few	TRBJ2-7	TGTGCCAGCAGTTACTATGGACTCCCCACGGACGAGCAGTACTTC	CASSYYGLPTDEQYF
TRBV20-1	TRBD1	few	TRBJ2-7	TGCAGTACCAACAGGGGGCAAGAGCAGTACTTC	CSTNRGQEQYF
TRBV7-8	-	-	TRBJ2-4	TGTGCCAGCAGCTTAGCGCACTCAAACATTCAGTACTTC	CASSLAHSNIQYF
TRBV5-1	TRBD2	-	TRBJ2-1	TGCGCCAGCAGCATATGGGACTACCGCGAGGATGAGCAGTTCTTC	CASSIWDYREDEQFF